Following are 9 T cell receptor beta chains from one sample sequenced in a study of T cells after somatic rescue of genetic block. TCRdb keeps only in-frame clones here, not all; method: immunoSEQ multiplex PCR. The sample has approximately 88,000 clones, about 87% seen once. Sequenced: peripheral blood mononuclear cells (PBMCs). The receptor source for this set is a woman in her late teens or twenties.

The DNA for the CDR3 is TGTGCCAGCAGGGGGACTAGCGGGAGGACCCGCGTGAAAGCCAATGAGCAGTTCTTC. Translating gives CASRGTSGRTRVKANEQFF. The V call is TRBV2, the J call TRBJ2-1, with TRBD2 matching 15 bases. Germline loops: CDR1 SNHLY, CDR2 FYNNEI. The CDR3 has 19 amino acids. V was pared by 6 bases and J by 6 bases, with 15 bases of the junction left unmatched.

CDR3 DNA sequence: TGTGCCAGCAGCTTAGGAAGGGGGAACACTGAAGCTTTCTTT. The encoded protein is CASSLGRGNTEAFF. This sequence joins TRBV7-8 and TRBJ1-1, with D possibly being TRBD1 (5 bases). CDR3 length: 14 amino acids. The V and J ends lost 1 base and 1 base respectively, with 7 bases between them. Per germline, CDR1 SGHVS and CDR2 FQNEAQ. Filled out from reference TRBV7-8 and TRBJ1-1, the complete variable domain reads GAGVSQSPRYKVAKRGQDVALRCDPISGHVSLFWYQQALGQGPEFLTYFQNEAQLDKSGLPSDRFFAERPEGSVSTLKIQRTQQEDSAVYLCASSLGRGNTEAFFGQGTRLTVV.

Here the CDR3 DNA reads TGTGCCAGCAGCTTAGGAGGCGGACCGACCTATAGCAATCAGCCCCAGCATTTT. Protein product: CASSLGGGPTYSNQPQHF. The V call is TRBV7-2, the J call TRBJ1-5; D is undetermined. The CDR3 runs to 18 residues. Trimming pared 1 base from V and 0 bases from J, leaving 16 bases between. CDR1 and CDR2 (germline): SGHTA, FQGNSA.

This rearrangement joins TRBV9 to TRBJ1-5, with D possibly being TRBD1 (5 bases). This CDR3 region has 14 residues. CDR1 is SGDLS and CDR2 is YYNGEE in the germline V gene. The V end was cut by 6 bases, the J end by 4 bases, with 14 bases between. DNA of the CDR3: TGTGCCAGCAACGCGGGGGGGGGAAATCAGCCCCAGCATTTT. This translates into CASNAGGGNQPQHF.

This chain uses TRBV14 with TRBJ2-5; 9 nucleotides match TRBD2. Germline V gene sequence: CDR1 SGHDN, CDR2 FVKESK. V dropped 4 bases and J dropped 5; count of bases not matched to a gene: 11. CDR3 size: 16 residues. DNA of the CDR3: TGTGCCAGCAGCCCATGGGGACTAGCCGCCGCTGAGACCCAGTACTTC. Its protein product is CASSPWGLAAAETQYF.

This clone appeared a single time. This sequence joins TRBV7-9 and TRBJ2-7, with 7 bases fitting TRBD2. The CDR3 runs to 16 residues. V was clipped by 6 bases and J by 3 bases; unmatched bases: 14. CDR1 is SEHNR, CDR2 FQNEAQ, per germline (reference sequence). The CDR3 reads CASSVVMTGGGYEQYF. CDR3 DNA: TGTGCCAGCAGTGTAGTAATGACGGGAGGAGGCTACGAGCAGTACTTC.

J is TRBJ2-1 and V is TRBV11-3, with D possibly matching TRBD1 (6 bases). V gave up 4 bases and J gave up 8 bases, with 30 bases separating them. This CDR3 has 19 residues. The germline V gene has CDR1 SGHNT and CDR2 YENEEA. The CDR3, as DNA: TGTGCCAGCAGCTCAGGTAATAGGGGCGTGGGGGCGGACGTGGATGAGCAGTTCTTC. Amino acids: CASSSGNRGVGADVDEQFF. The full variable domain, completed using reference TRBV11-3 and TRBJ2-1, is EAGVVQSPRYKIIEKKQPVAFWCNPISGHNTLYWYLQNLGQGPELLIRYENEEAVDDSQLPKDRFSAERLKGVDSTLKIQPAELGDSAVYLCASSSGNRGVGADVDEQFFGPGTRLTVL.

This clone occurred once. The chain has TRBV6-1 and TRBJ1-1; D is uncertain. The CDR3 consists of 13 residues. Between the trimmed V and J ends, which lost 8 bases and 3 bases, there was a span of 13 bases. CDR1 and CDR2 (germline): MNHNS, SASEGT. CDR3 sequence (DNA): TGTGCCAGCTGGGAAAGGGATTACACTGAAGCTTTCTTT. It yields the protein CASWERDYTEAFF.

The rearrangement joins TRBV18 to TRBJ2-2; 9 bases match TRBD2. Germline V gene lookup returns CDR1 KGHSH and CDR2 LQKENI. V was clipped by 2 bases and J by 4 bases; unmatched bases: 11. This CDR3 is 18 amino acids long. CDR3 in amino acids: CASSPTASGTGSTGELFF. The CDR3 bases are TGTGCCAGCTCACCAACGGCTAGCGGGACCGGATCCACCGGGGAGCTGTTTTTT.